The clone carrying this T cell receptor beta chain was observed once. Produced via immunoSEQ multiplex PCR; TCRdb's table is partial and in-frame only. The sample holds approximately 120,000 clones; roughly 88% are singletons and the top ten take 7% to 9%. This entry comes from a study of blood T cell repertoires in COVID-19. Study overall: Samples came from the United States, Italy and Spain, spanning acute and convalescent COVID-19. The cDNA or gDNA used as material had been derived from T cells, B-cell-depleted T cells, or PBMCs.

The CDR3 length is 13 residues. CDR1 and CDR2 from the germline V gene are MDHEN and SYDVKM. V gave up 8 bases and J gave up 4 bases; unmatched junction bases: 6. The chain employs TRBV28 and TRBJ2-3, with 7 positions matching TRBD1. The sample consisted of peripheral blood. The clonotype originates from an elderly woman with active or convalescent COVID-19. In DNA form, the CDR3 reads TGTGCCAGCGGAACAGGGGTCCCAGATACGCAGTATTTT. Translation: CASGTGVPDTQYF.